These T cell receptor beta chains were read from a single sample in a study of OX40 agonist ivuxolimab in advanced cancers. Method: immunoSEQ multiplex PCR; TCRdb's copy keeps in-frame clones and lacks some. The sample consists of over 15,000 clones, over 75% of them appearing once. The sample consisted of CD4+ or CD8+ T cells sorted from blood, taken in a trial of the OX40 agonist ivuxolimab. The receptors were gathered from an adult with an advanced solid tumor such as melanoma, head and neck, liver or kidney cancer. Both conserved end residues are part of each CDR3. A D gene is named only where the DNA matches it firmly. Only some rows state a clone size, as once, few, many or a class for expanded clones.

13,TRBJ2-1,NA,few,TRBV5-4,CASSPFPYNEQFF,TGTGCCAGCAGCCCCTTCCCCTACAATGAGCAGTTCTTC
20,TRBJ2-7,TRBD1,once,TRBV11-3,CASSFLPLDRVFSPSYEQYF,TGTGCCAGCAGCTTCCTTCCCTTGGACAGGGTTTTTAGTCCGTCCTACGAGCAGTACTTC
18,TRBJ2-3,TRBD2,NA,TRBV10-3,CAISEVAGLAGAPDTQYF,TGTGCCATCAGTGAGGTTGCCGGACTAGCGGGGGCCCCAGATACGCAGTATTTT
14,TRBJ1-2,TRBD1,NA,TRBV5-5,CASSPAGTGHGYTF,TGTGCCAGCAGCCCTGCCGGGACAGGGCATGGCTACACCTTC
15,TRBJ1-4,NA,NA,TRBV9,CASSVVGGLNEKLFF,TGTGCCAGCAGCGTAGTTGGGGGGTTAAATGAAAAACTGTTTTTT
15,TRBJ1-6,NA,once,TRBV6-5,CASSLSQGGVSPLHF,TGTGCCAGCAGTCTGTCGCAGGGAGGGGTTTCACCCCTCCACTTT
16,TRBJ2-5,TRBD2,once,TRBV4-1,CASMGSGGAGQETQYF,TGCGCCAGCATGGGTAGCGGGGGGGCCGGGCAAGAGACCCAGTACTTC
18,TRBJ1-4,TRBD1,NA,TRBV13,CASSRGQAITTTNEKLFF,TGTGCCAGCAGCCGCGGACAGGCGATTACTACAACTAATGAAAAACTGTTTTTT
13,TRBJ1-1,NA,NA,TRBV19,CASSIGGYTEAFF,TGTGCCAGTAGTATTGGGGGTTACACTGAAGCTTTCTTT
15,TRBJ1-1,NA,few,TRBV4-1,CASSHDRKMNTEAFF,TGCGCCAGCAGCCACGATCGAAAAATGAACACTGAAGCTTTCTTT
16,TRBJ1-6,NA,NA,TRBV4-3,CASSQAGSSYNSPLHF,TGCGCCAGCAGCCAGGCGGGCAGCTCCTATAATTCACCCCTCCACTTT
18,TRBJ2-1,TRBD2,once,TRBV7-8,CASSWPGLAGSSYNEQFF,TGTGCCAGCAGCTGGCCGGGACTAGCGGGAAGCTCCTACAATGAGCAGTTCTTC
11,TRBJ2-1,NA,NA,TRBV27,CASRLQYEQFF,TGTGCCAGCAGACTCCAGTACGAGCAGTTCTTC
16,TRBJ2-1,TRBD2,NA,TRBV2,CASSDGGTSSYNEQFF,TGTGCCAGCAGCGACGGGGGGACTAGCTCCTACAATGAGCAGTTCTTC
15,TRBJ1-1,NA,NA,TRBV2,CASSEARKGYTEAFF,TGTGCCAGCAGTGAAGCTCGGAAGGGATACACTGAAGCTTTCTTT
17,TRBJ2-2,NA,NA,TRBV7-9,CASRTTLTGSNTGELFF,TGTGCCAGCAGAACTACCCTGACAGGCTCGAACACCGGGGAGCTGTTTTTT
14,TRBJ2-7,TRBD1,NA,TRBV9,CASSPTDRVREQYF,TGTGCCAGCAGCCCCACTGACAGGGTACGGGAGCAGTACTTC
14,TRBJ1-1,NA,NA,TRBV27,CASSPPGWNTEAFF,TGTGCCAGCAGTCCCCCGGGATGGAACACTGAAGCTTTCTTT
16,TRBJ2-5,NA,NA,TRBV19,CASSIVGSRDQETQYF,TGTGCCAGTAGTATCGTAGGGAGTCGTGATCAAGAGACCCAGTACTTC
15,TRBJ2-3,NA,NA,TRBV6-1,CASRGRASSTDTQYF,TGTGCCAGCAGGGGTAGGGCCTCTAGCACAGATACGCAGTATTTT
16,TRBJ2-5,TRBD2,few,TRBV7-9,CASSSGLAGDFQTQYF,TGTGCCAGCAGTTCCGGACTAGCGGGCGACTTTCAGACCCAGTACTTC
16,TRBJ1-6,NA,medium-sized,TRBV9,CASSVAQGLSGSPLHF,TGTGCCAGCAGCGTAGCCCAGGGCCTATCTGGTTCACCCCTCCACTTT
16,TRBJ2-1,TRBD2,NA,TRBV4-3,CASSLGLAENYNEQFF,TGCGCCAGCAGCCTAGGACTAGCGGAAAACTACAATGAGCAGTTCTTC
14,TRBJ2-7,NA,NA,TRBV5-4,CASSMGWGLSEQYF,TGTGCCAGCAGTATGGGTTGGGGTTTAAGCGAGCAGTACTTC
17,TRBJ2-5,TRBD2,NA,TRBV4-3,CASSQEGNLAGAETQYF,TGCGCCAGCAGCCAAGAGGGGAACCTAGCGGGGGCGGAGACCCAGTACTTC
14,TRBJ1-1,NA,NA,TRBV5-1,CASTPGTLNTEAFF,TGCGCCTCAACTCCGGGCACCCTGAACACTGAAGCTTTCTTT
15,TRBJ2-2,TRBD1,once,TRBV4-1,CASGDRGLNTGELFF,TGCGCCAGCGGGGACAGGGGGCTCAACACCGGGGAGCTGTTTTTT
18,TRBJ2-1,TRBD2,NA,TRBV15,CATSSWGLAGGSHNEQFF,TGTGCCACCAGCAGCTGGGGACTAGCGGGAGGGAGTCACAATGAGCAGTTCTTC
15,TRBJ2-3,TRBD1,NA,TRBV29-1,CSVETTGGRTDTQYF,TGCAGCGTTGAAACGACAGGGGGCAGAACAGATACGCAGTATTTT
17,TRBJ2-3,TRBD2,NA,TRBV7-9,CASSLHSAGGNTDTQYF,TGTGCCAGCAGCTTACATTCAGCGGGAGGGAACACAGATACGCAGTATTTT